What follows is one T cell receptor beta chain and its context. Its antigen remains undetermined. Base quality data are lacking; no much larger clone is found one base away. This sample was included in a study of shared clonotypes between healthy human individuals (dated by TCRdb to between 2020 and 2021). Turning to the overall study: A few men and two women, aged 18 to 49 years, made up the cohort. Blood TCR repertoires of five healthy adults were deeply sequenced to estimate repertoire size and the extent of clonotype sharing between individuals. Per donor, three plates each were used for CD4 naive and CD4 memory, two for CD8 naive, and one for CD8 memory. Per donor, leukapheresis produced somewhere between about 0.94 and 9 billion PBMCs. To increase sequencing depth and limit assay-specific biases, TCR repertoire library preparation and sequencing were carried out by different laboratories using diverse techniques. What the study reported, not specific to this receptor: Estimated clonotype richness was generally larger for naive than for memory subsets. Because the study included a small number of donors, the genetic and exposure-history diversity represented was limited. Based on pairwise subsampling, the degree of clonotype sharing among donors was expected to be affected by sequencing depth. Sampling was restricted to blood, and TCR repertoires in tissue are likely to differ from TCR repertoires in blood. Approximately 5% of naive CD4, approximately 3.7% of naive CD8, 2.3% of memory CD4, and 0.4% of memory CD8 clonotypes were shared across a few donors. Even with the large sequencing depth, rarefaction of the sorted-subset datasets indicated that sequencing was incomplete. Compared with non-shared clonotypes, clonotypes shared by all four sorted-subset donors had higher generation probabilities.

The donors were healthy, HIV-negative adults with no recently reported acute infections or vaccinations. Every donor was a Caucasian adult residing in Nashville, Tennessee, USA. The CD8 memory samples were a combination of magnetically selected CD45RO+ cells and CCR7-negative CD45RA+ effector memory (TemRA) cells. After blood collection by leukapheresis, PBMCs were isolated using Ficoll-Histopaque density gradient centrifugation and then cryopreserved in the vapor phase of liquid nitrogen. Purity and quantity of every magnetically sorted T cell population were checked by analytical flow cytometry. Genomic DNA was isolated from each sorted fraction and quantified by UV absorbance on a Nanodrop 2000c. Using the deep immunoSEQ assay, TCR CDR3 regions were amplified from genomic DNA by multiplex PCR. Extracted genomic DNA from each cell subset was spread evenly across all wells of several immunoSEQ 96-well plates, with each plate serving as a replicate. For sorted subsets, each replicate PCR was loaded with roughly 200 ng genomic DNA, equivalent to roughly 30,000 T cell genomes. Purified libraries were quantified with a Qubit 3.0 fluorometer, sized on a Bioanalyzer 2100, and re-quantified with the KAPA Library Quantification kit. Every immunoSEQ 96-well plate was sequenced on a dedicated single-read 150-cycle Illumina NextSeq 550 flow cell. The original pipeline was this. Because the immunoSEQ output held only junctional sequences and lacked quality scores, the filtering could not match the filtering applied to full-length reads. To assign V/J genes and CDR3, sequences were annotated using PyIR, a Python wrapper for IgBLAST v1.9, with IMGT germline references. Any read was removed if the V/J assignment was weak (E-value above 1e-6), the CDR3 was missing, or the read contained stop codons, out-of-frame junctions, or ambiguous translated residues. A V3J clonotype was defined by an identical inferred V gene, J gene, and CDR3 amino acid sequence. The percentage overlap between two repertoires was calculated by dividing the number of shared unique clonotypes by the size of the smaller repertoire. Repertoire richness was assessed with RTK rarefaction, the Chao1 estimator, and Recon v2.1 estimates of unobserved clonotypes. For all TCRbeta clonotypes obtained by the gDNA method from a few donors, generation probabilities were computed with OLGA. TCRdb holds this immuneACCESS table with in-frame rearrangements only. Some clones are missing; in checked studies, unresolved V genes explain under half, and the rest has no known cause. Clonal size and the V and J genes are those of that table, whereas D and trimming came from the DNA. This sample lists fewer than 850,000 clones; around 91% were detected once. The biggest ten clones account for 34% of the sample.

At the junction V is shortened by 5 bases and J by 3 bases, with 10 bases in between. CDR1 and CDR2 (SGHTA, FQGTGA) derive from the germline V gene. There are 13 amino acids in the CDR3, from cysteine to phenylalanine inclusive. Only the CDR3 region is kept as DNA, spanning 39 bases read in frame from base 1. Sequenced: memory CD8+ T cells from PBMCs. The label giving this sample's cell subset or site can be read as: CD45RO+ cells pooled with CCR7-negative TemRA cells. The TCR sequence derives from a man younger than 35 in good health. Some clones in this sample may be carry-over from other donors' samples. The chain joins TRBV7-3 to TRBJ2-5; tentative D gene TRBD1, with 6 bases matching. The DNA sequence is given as TGTGCCAGCAGCCTCAGGACAGAAGAGACCCAGTACTTC. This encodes CASSLRTEETQYF.